This T cell receptor (beta chain) was obtained from a study of blood T cells in healthy people across ages. The CDR3 has 13 amino acids. CDR1 is MNHNY and CDR2 is SVGAGI in the germline V gene (reference sequence). The authors ran a second PCR of about 6 to 11 cycles using a sample-barcoded 5' primer and a J-beta primer mix. The yield of each sample was at least 2.5 million CDR3-containing paired-end reads. TCRdb reprocessed the 5' RACE reads with MiXCR, giving one entry per CDR3 protein. The data show about 650,000 distinct CDR3 sequences, about 34% seen once. Comment on this clonotype: The germline gene is not matched at one end of the junction; a read error may be the cause.

Sequencing was performed on blood. The chain joins TRBV6-6 to TRBJ1-2; D is possibly TRBD1 (5 bases). The TCR sequence derives from a woman aged 80 or over in good health. The CDR3 here is CVSSPGQNYGYTF. CDR3 in DNA: TGTGTCAGCAGTCCCGGACAAAACTATGGCTACACCTTC.